The 21 T cell receptor beta chains below all came from one sample that was sequenced in a study of read filtering for tumor transcriptome and immune sequencing. From 300 to 450 ng of RNA, a library with molecular barcoded alpha/delta and beta/gamma adaptors was made. TCRdb re-called the reads through MiXCR, storing one row per CDR3 protein. Of 20,000 to 30,000 distinct CDR3 sequences listed, 20% to 25% were seen once; the top ten hold about 17%. The sequenced sample was a population of CD138-negative cells sorted from bone marrow. The receptors stem from a donor at least 40 years old with multiple myeloma.

This clonotype has more than one count but fewer than ten. The gene calls are TRBV27 and TRBJ1-5; D remains unclear. The germline V gene has CDR1 MNHEY and CDR2 SMNVEV (reference sequence). Trimming removed 5 bases from V and 0 bases from J, with 14 bases in between. This CDR3 comprises 16 residues. The CDR3 spells CASSPSWGDSNQPQHF. The CDR3, as DNA: TGTGCCAGCAGTCCTAGCTGGGGAGATAGCAATCAGCCCCAGCATTTT.

This clonotype was recorded many times. The rearrangement joins TRBV20-1 to TRBJ2-7; 8 bases are a match to TRBD2. This CDR3 spans 15 amino acids. Germline V CDR1 and CDR2: DFQATT, SNEGSKA (reference sequence). With 4 bases clipped from V and 6 bases from J, the junction kept 14 bases outside the gene matches. The CDR3 region has the DNA TGCAGTGCTACCTTCGGGACTAGGGTATCACGCGAGCAGTACTTC. Residues: CSATFGTRVSREQYF.

Details on this clonotype: Compared with germline, one end of the junction differs, possibly owing to a read error. The chain employs TRBV7-9 and TRBJ2-1; D is unclear. CDR3 length: 16 amino acids. The germline V gene encodes CDR1 SEHNR and CDR2 FQNEAQ (reference sequence). In nucleotides, the CDR3 is TGTGCTAGCAGCTTAGGGATCATGAGCTCCTACAATGAGCAGTTCTTC. This sequence encodes CASSLGIMSSYNEQFF.

V is TRBV2 and J is TRBJ1-1, with 8 nucleotides matching TRBD1. CDR3 size: 16 residues. Germline values: CDR1 SNHLY, CDR2 FYNNEI. Trimming cost V 2 bases and J 4 bases; bases outside gene matches: 9. The CDR3 coding sequence is TGTGCCAGCAGTGAAACGGCAGGGGGCAGGGGCACTGAAGCTTTCTTT. It yields the protein CASSETAGGRGTEAFF.

This clonotype came up many times. The V gene is TRBV5-4, the J gene TRBJ2-3; D gene uncertain. Germline-derived CDR1 and CDR2 are SGHNT and YYREEE (reference sequence). Trimming took 4 bases from V and 2 from J, leaving 5 bases between them. This CDR3 comprises 12 residues. The CDR3 nucleotides read TGTGCCAGCAGCCGACCCACAGATACGCAGTATTTT. Its translation: CASSRPTDTQYF.

This clonotype was counted ten times or more. The chain recombines TRBV20-1 with TRBJ2-1, with 8 bases matching TRBD2. V was clipped by 2 bases and J by 3 bases; unmatched bases: 6. The length of the CDR3 is 15 residues. Germline-derived CDR1 and CDR2 are DFQATT and SNEGSKA (reference sequence). As DNA, the CDR3 is TGCAGTGCTAGACCCCCTAGCGGGCGCTACAATGAGCAGTTCTTC. Residues: CSARPPSGRYNEQFF.

There are many counts of this clonotype. The CDR3 DNA sequence: TGTGCCAGCAGCCAACCGGGGCAGGTCAACTACGAGCAGTACTTC. Translation gives CASSQPGQVNYEQYF. This chain links TRBV4-2 with TRBJ2-7, with D perhaps given as TRBD1 or TRBD2 (5 bases each). Germline CDR1 and CDR2: LGHNA and YNFKEQ. The ends were cut back, 2 bases at V and 3 bases at J, with 14 bases in the middle. This CDR3 is built from 15 residues.

A note on this clonotype: The CDR3 end shows no conserved phenylalanine or tryptophan, and so a read error is likely. The CDR3 DNA follows: TGTGCCAGCAGCCCAGAGGGTCAGGGTGCCAAAAACATTCAGTACTAC. It encodes CASSPEGQGAKNIQYY. The rearrangement joins TRBV3-1 to TRBJ2-4, with D tentatively TRBD1 or TRBD2 (5 bases each). This CDR3 has 16 amino acids. Germline-derived CDR1 and CDR2 are LGHDT and YNNKEL (reference sequence). Trimming shortened V by 4 bases and J by 1 base, and 14 bases separated the two germline ends.

This clonotype occurred many times. This rearrangement joins TRBV20-1 to TRBJ2-5; no reliable D call. The CDR3 contains 13 residues. With 6 bases removed from V and 2 bases from J, the gap between germline ends came to 13 bases. Germline CDR1 reads DFQATT; CDR2 reads SNEGSKA (reference sequence). Here the CDR3 reads CSARAGNQETQYF. CDR3 sequence (DNA): TGCAGTGCACGGGCAGGAAATCAAGAGACCCAGTACTTC.

This clonotype was observed once. This chain links TRBV28 with TRBJ1-1; D gene ambiguous. Trimming left V 1 base short and J 12 bases short, with 9 bases between. The CDR3 is 11 residues long. Germline lookup yields CDR1 MDHEN and CDR2 SYDVKM. In DNA, the CDR3 is TGTGCCAGCAGTTTATCGGGTGGAACTTTCTTT. It is translated as CASSLSGGTFF.

Details on this clonotype: A far larger clone is one base from this, pointing to a likely read error. This chain joins TRBV2 and TRBJ2-1; 7 nucleotides align to TRBD1. CDR1 and CDR2 from the germline V gene are SNHLY and FYNNEI. The J segment lost 13 bases and the V segment lost 6 bases, leaving 18 bases of the junction unmatched. This CDR3 is built from 15 residues. Here the CDR3 DNA reads TGTGCCAGCAGGGGGACAGTATCCTCCCAAGAGACCCAGTTCTTC. Translated, it gives CASRGTVSSQETQFF.

In this sample, this clonotype turned up once. The chain joins TRBV6-2 or TRBV6-3 to TRBJ2-1, with 9 bases lining up with TRBD2. This CDR3 has 13 residues. The germline V gene has CDR1 MNHEY and CDR2 SVGEGT. With 8 bases clipped from V and 7 bases from J, the junction kept 6 bases outside the gene matches. The CDR3 sequence: CASRSGGGNEQFF. The CDR3 DNA follows: TGTGCCAGCCGTAGCGGGGGCGGGAATGAGCAGTTCTTC.

This clonotype was recorded many times. The chain uses TRBV29-1 and TRBJ1-3; D is undetermined. This CDR3 is 14 amino acids long. Germline CDR1 is SQVTM and CDR2 is ANQGSEA. Trimming removed 3 bases from V and 0 bases from J, with 9 bases in between. CDR3 bases: TGCAGCGTTGACGACGGGAGCTCTGGAAACACCATATATTTT. It is translated as CSVDDGSSGNTIYF.

There are many counts of this clonotype. The chain has TRBV19 and TRBJ2-1; 12 bases match TRBD2. The CDR3 extends over 17 amino acids. V lost 4 bases and J lost 7; bases outside the gene matches: 11. Germline V lookup: CDR1 LNHDA, CDR2 SQIVND (reference sequence). CDR3 amino acids: CASSRGLAGGPWNEQFF. DNA for the CDR3: TGTGCCAGTAGTAGGGGCCTAGCGGGAGGGCCTTGGAATGAGCAGTTCTTC.

This clonotype was detected many times. This chain connects TRBV20-1 to TRBJ1-1; D is unclear. The CDR3 extends over 12 amino acids. Deletions cut 3 bases from V and 11 bases from J, with 16 bases between. In germline, CDR1 is DFQATT, CDR2 SNEGSKA (reference sequence). The CDR3 region has the DNA TGCAGTGCTAGTTTGCCGTCCCAAGCCGCTTTCTTT. Translated, it gives CSASLPSQAAFF.

For this clonotype: A read error is the likely source, as a far larger clone sits one nucleotide away. V and J are TRBV7-8 and TRBJ1-4; D is unclear. TRBJ2-3 explains the end of the DNA better; the J call may be wrong. CDR1 SGHVS and CDR2 FQNEAQ come from the germline V gene. This CDR3 contains 15 residues. The CDR3 DNA is TGTGCCAGCAGCCCAACCGGCGGATTCATAGATACGCAGTATTTT. It is translated as CASSPTGGFIDTQYF.

This clonotype was seen many times. The CDR3 region is CASSQVGQGAHNSPLHF. CDR3 sequence (DNA): TGCGCCAGCAGCCAAGTAGGACAGGGGGCGCATAATTCACCCCTCCACTTT. This chain uses TRBV4-1 with TRBJ1-6; 11 positions agree with TRBD1. V lost 1 base to trimming and J lost 5 bases; unmatched junction nucleotides: 4. This CDR3 has 17 amino acids. From germline, CDR1 is MGHRA and CDR2 YSYEKL.

Many counts were recorded for this clonotype. V and J are TRBV27 and TRBJ1-1; 7 bases match TRBD1. Germline V CDR1 and CDR2: MNHEY, SMNVEV (reference sequence). CDR3 length: 13 amino acids. V dropped 7 bases and J dropped 4; count of bases not matched to a gene: 6. For the CDR3, the DNA is TGTGCCAGCAACCTCAGGGGGGGCACTGAAGCTTTCTTT. This encodes CASNLRGGTEAFF.

This clonotype was found once. This sequence may be a read error, since a much larger clone differs from it by one base. The chain links TRBV28 to TRBJ2-7; TRBD2 agrees at 7 bases. V trimming: 8 bases; J trimming: 2 bases; junction bases outside the gene matches: 15. This CDR3 spans 16 amino acids. The V gene's germline CDR1 is MDHEN and CDR2 SYDVKM. The CDR3 region is CASGSPSGPSTYEQYF. CDR3 sequence (DNA): TGTGCCAGCGGTTCCCCTAGCGGCCCCTCGACCTACGAGCAGTACTTC.

This clonotype was seen many times. V gene TRBV20-1 combines with J gene TRBJ1-5, with TRBD1 matching 7 bases. This CDR3 has 15 amino acids. V shed 4 bases and J 4 bases; nucleotides not matched to a gene: 10. CDR1 is DFQATT and CDR2 is SNEGSKA in the germline V gene (reference sequence). The CDR3 here is CSAKLQGTVNQPQHF. The CDR3 nucleotides are TGCAGTGCTAAACTACAGGGGACGGTAAATCAGCCCCAGCATTTT.

Remarks on this clonotype: Given a much more abundant clone one base away, this may be a read error. This CDR3 reads CASSGSSYNEQFF. For the CDR3, the DNA is TGTGCCAGCAGCGGGAGCTCCTACAATGAGCAGTTCTTC. The V and J genes are TRBV11-2 and TRBJ2-1; perhaps TRBD2 as D (5 bases). Deletions cut 5 bases from V and 0 bases from J, with 5 bases between. Germline CDR1 and CDR2: SGHAT and FQNNGV. The CDR3 has 13 residues.